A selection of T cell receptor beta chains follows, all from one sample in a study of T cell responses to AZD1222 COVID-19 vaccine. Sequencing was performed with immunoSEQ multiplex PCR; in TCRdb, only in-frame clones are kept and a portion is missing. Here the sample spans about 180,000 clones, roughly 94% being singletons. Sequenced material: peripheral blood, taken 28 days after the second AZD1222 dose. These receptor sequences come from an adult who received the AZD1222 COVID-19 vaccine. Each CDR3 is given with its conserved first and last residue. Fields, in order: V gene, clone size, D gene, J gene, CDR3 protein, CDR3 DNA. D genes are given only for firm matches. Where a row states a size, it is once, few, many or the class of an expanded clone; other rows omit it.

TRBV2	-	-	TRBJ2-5	CASSVTLRETQYF	TGTGCCAGCAGTGTAACTCTCCGGGAGACCCAGTACTTC
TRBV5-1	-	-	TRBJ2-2	CASSLSPPQAGELFF	TGCGCCAGCAGCTTGAGTCCCCCCCAGGCCGGGGAGCTGTTTTTT
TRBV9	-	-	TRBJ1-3	CASSARESGNTIYF	TGTGCCAGCAGCGCCAGGGAGTCTGGAAACACCATATATTTT
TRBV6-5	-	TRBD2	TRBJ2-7	CASTELAGAHEQYF	TGTGCCAGCACCGAACTAGCGGGAGCCCACGAGCAGTACTTC
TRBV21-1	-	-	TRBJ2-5	CASSRGTGTTQYF	TGTGCCAGCTCCCGGGGGACAGGGACTACCCAGTACTTC
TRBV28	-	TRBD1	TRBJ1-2	CASLLRDRGDYGYTF	TGTGCCAGCCTTCTCCGGGACAGGGGTGATTATGGCTACACCTTC
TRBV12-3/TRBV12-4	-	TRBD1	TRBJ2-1	CASSPTDRGRQFF	TGTGCCAGCAGCCCTACCGACAGGGGAAGGCAGTTCTTC
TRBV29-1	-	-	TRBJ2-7	CSGIISYEQYF	TGCAGCGGGATAATCTCCTACGAGCAGTACTTC
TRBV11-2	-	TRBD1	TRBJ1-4	CASSSRQGAGKLFF	TGTGCCAGCAGCTCCAGACAGGGGGCTGGAAAACTGTTTTTT
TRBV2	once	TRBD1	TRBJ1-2	CASRQLGTGYGYTF	TGTGCCAGCAGACAATTGGGGACAGGCTATGGCTACACCTTC
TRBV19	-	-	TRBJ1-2	CASSIAGKDYGYTF	TGTGCCAGTAGTATAGCAGGGAAAGATTATGGCTACACCTTC
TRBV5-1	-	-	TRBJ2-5	CASSSPGRQETQYF	TGCGCCAGCAGCTCTCCGGGCCGTCAAGAGACCCAGTACTTC
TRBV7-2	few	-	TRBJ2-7	CASRPSLGGSYEQYF	TGTGCCAGCAGACCCTCCCTTGGAGGATCCTACGAGCAGTACTTC
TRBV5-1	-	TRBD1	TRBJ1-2	CASSIEGQGNGYTF	TGCGCCAGCAGTATTGAAGGACAGGGGAATGGCTACACCTTC
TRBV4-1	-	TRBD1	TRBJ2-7	CASSQLWTGELYEQYF	TGCGCCAGCAGCCAATTATGGACAGGGGAACTCTACGAGCAGTACTTC
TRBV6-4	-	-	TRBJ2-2	CASSDRITGELFF	TGTGCCAGCAGTGACAGAATTACCGGGGAGCTGTTTTTT
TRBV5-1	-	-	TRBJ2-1	CASSLTPYNEQFF	TGCGCCAGCAGCTTGACGCCCTACAATGAGCAGTTCTTC
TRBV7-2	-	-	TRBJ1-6	CASSPKRVPTLGSPLHF	TGTGCCAGCAGCCCCAAGAGAGTACCTACGTTGGGTTCACCCCTCCACTTT
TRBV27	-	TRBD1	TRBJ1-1	CASSFGQGGTEAFF	TGTGCCAGCAGTTTTGGACAGGGCGGAACTGAAGCTTTCTTT
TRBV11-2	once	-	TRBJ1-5	CASSQELSSNQPQHF	TGTGCCAGCAGCCAAGAGCTGTCTAGCAATCAGCCCCAGCATTTT
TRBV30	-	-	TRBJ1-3	CAWSSGNTIYF	TGTGCCTGGAGTTCTGGAAACACCATATATTTT
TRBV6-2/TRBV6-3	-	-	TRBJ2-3	CASSPLADTQYF	TGTGCCAGCAGTCCGTTAGCAGATACGCAGTATTTT
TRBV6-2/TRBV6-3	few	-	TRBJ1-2	CASSYSRTQIYGYTF	TGTGCCAGCAGTTACTCGAGAACCCAGATCTATGGCTACACCTTC
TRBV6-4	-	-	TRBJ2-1	CASSSNSIDSYNEQFF	TGTGCCAGCAGTTCCAACTCCATCGACTCCTACAATGAGCAGTTCTTC
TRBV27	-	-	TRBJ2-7	CASSYYKGYEQYF	TGTGCCAGCAGTTATTACAAAGGATACGAGCAGTACTTC
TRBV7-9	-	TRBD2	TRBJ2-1	CASSQGLAGPFGNEQFF	TGTGCCAGCAGCCAGGGACTAGCGGGGCCCTTCGGGAATGAGCAGTTCTTC
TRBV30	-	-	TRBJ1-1	CAWSTGPRGTEAFF	TGTGCCTGGAGTACGGGACCGCGAGGGACTGAAGCTTTCTTT
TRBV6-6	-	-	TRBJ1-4	CASSFSRGANEKLFF	TGTGCCAGCAGTTTCTCCCGCGGGGCTAATGAAAAACTGTTTTTT
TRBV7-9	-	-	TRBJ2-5	CASSLALGEETQYF	TGTGCCAGCAGCTTAGCTTTGGGGGAAGAGACCCAGTACTTC
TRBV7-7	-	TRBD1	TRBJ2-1	CASSPFGTGGNEQFF	TGTGCCAGCAGCCCTTTCGGGACAGGGGGTAATGAGCAGTTCTTC
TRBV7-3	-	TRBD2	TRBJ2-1	CASSLTTSGSYNEQFF	TGTGCCAGCAGCTTAACGACTAGCGGCTCCTACAATGAGCAGTTCTTC
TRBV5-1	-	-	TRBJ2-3	CASSPTIWGTDTQYF	TGCGCCAGCAGCCCGACGATCTGGGGGACAGATACGCAGTATTTT
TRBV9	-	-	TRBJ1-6	CASSVEAGDNSPLHF	TGTGCCAGCAGCGTAGAGGCGGGAGATAATTCACCCCTCCACTTT
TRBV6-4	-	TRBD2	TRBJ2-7	CASSPSGGPYEQYF	TGTGCCAGCAGTCCGAGCGGGGGGCCCTACGAGCAGTACTTC